The present T cell receptor beta chain was sequenced within a study of cytomegalovirus exposure and HLA in healthy donors. Study summary: The 120 or so validation repertoires and the roughly 670 first-cohort repertoires shared a platform, a later analysis reported.

Deletions cut 0 bases from V and 4 bases from J, with 11 bases between. The CDR3 sequence is 15 residues long. Germline V gene data show CDR1 as SGDLS and CDR2 as YYNGEE. Assay used: immunoSEQ multiplex PCR; TCRdb lists only in-frame clones, some missing. The repertoire holds under 85,000 clones, 80% to 95% seen once, with under 5.5% in the top ten. The J gene is TRBJ1-5, the V gene TRBV9; a weak D match, TRBD1 (6 bases). The receptor was isolated from a man younger than 35 in good health and CMV-seropositive. Input material: PBMCs. CDR3 DNA sequence: TGTGCCAGCAGCGTAGCGGGGGGCCGTAATCAGCCCCAGCATTTT. This codes for CASSVAGGRNQPQHF. The whole variable domain, filled in from reference TRBV9 and TRBJ1-5, reads DSGVTQTPKHLITATGQRVTLRCSPRSGDLSVYWYQQSLDQGLQFLIQYYNGEERAKGNILERFSAQQFPDLHSELNLSSLELGDSALYFCASSVAGGRNQPQHFGDGTRLSIL.